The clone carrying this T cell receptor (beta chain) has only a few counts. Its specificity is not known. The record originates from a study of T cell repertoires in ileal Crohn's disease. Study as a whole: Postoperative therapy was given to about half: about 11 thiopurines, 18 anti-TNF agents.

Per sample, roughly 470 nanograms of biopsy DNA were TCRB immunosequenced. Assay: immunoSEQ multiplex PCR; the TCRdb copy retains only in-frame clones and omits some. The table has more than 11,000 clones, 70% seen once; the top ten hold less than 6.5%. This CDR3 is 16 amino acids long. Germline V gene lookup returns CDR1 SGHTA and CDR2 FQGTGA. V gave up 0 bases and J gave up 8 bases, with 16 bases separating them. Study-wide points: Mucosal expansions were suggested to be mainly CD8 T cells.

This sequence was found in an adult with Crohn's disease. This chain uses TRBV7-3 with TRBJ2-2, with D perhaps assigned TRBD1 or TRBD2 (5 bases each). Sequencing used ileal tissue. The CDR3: CASSLTWDPRQGELFF. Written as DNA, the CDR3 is TGTGCCAGCAGCTTAACGTGGGACCCGCGACAAGGGGAGCTGTTTTTT.